This is a list of T cell receptor beta chains from one sample in a study of CD8 T cells in ankylosing spondylitis. MiXCR, run by TCRdb on the 5' RACE reads, gives a single entry per CDR3 protein. The table records around 220,000 distinct CDR3 sequences, over 9.5% of them present only once. Sequences were obtained from blood, either unsorted or a sorted T cell fraction (not recorded which). Source of these receptors: a male donor with ankylosing spondylitis or in good health (not recorded which). Each CDR3 is given with its conserved first and last residue. A D gene is named only where the DNA matches it firmly. Expanded clones are given a class, and other clones once, few, many or no size at all.

abundance	v_gene	j_gene	d_gene	CDR3aa	CDR3nt
many	TRBV12-3/TRBV12-4	TRBJ2-3	TRBD2	CASSFSVSGGPTDTQYF	TGTGCCAGCAGTTTCTCCGTTAGCGGGGGGCCAACAGATACGCAGTATTTT
few	TRBV5-6	TRBJ2-3	-	CASSLGPSSTDTQYF	TGTGCCAGCAGCTTGGGTCCCTCTAGCACAGATACGCAGTATTTT
many	TRBV29-1	TRBJ1-1	TRBD1	CSARQGARTEAFF	TGCAGCGCAAGACAGGGGGCTAGGACTGAAGCTTTCTTT
many	TRBV5-6	TRBJ2-3	-	CASSFDVSTDTQYF	TGTGCCAGCAGCTTTGACGTCAGCACAGATACGCAGTATTTT
many	TRBV20-1	TRBJ2-1	TRBD2	CSASLGLGYNEQFF	TGCAGTGCTAGTTTGGGACTAGGGTACAATGAGCAGTTCTTC
many	TRBV7-9	TRBJ1-3	-	CASSSDSDNPNTIYF	TGTGCCAGCAGCTCGGACAGCGACAATCCGAACACCATATATTTT
many	TRBV18	TRBJ2-3	TRBD1	CASSKDRLGTDTQYF	TGTGCCAGCTCAAAGGACAGGTTGGGCACAGATACGCAGTATTTT
many	TRBV5-1	TRBJ2-5	TRBD1	CASSRDRGYEETQYF	TGCGCCAGCAGTCGGGACAGGGGTTATGAAGAGACCCAGTACTTC
many	TRBV12-3/TRBV12-4	TRBJ2-7	TRBD2	CASSQSGGAREQYF	TGTGCCAGCAGCCAAAGCGGGGGGGCGAGGGAGCAGTACTTC
many	TRBV20-1	TRBJ2-1	TRBD2	CSASSMRGGRNEQFF	TGCAGTGCTAGTTCAATGCGGGGGGGCCGGAATGAGCAGTTCTTC
many	TRBV30	TRBJ2-1	TRBD1	CAWSEDRGADNEQFF	TGTGCCTGGAGTGAAGACAGGGGTGCGGACAATGAGCAGTTCTTC
-	TRBV12-3/TRBV12-4	TRBJ1-1	-	CASSFGDHEAFF	TGTGCCAGCAGTTTTGGCGACCATGAAGCTTTCTTT
few	TRBV20-1	TRBJ1-6	TRBD1	CSASVFEQGSSPLHF	TGCAGTGCTAGTGTGTTCGAACAGGGGAGTTCACCCCTCCACTTT
few	TRBV12-3/TRBV12-4	TRBJ2-5	-	CASSFEIQETQYF	TGTGCCAGCAGTTTCGAGATCCAAGAGACCCAGTACTTC
many	TRBV5-1	TRBJ1-3	-	CASSLEGTYSGNTIYF	TGCGCCAGCAGCCTGGAGGGGACGTACTCTGGAAACACCATATATTTT
-	TRBV29-1	TRBJ2-1	TRBD2	CSVEEGSGGEQFF	TGCAGCGTTGAAGAAGGTAGCGGGGGTGAGCAGTTCTTC